This T cell receptor (beta chain) was identified during a study of cytotoxic CD8 clonotypes in ibrutinib-treated CLL. At the level of the study: Partial responders around 24, complete 2; around twelve progressed and some 15 stayed in remission by median around 68 months. Notes on the study in general: Sampling times differed between sustained-remission and progressing patients.

As regards this clone: Its antigen is unknown.

TCRdb's table, derived via immunoSEQ multiplex PCR, lists solely in-frame clones and lacks some. The table records fewer than 300,000 clones, less than 85% of them present only once. Trimming cost V 4 bases and J 0 bases, with 6 bases left between them. The length of the CDR3 is 13 residues. Germline assignment: CDR1 MRHNA and CDR2 SNTAGT. The sequencing here drew on PBMCs, taken at disease progression, from a patient treated with ibrutinib. This TCR was sampled from a human donor with chronic lymphocytic leukemia. The V and J genes are TRBV6-4 and TRBJ1-1, with unresolved D. The CDR3 coding sequence is TGTGCCAGCAGTGCCGGGGTGAACACTGAAGCTTTCTTT. As protein: CASSAGVNTEAFF.